This TCR beta chain was found in a study of CD8 T cells in Susac syndrome. RNA was extracted with the RNeasy kit, and a quantity of roughly 0.5 to 1 ug was reverse transcribed using random hexamers. An immunoSEQ multiplex PCR generated amplified TCR beta CDR3 products spanning 54 Vbeta and 13 Jbeta. TCRdb processed the immunoSEQ multiplex PCR reads anew with MiXCR; each CDR3 protein has one entry. The repertoire holds 51,000 or so distinct CDR3 sequences, with 80% to 95% as singletons. The sequencing sample was made of CD8+ T cells from PBMCs. This TCR came from a human donor in good health.

The CDR3 here is CSVTDTANTGELFF. CDR3 coding DNA: TGCAGCGTTACGGACACGGCGAACACCGGGGAGCTGTTTTTT. The genes are TRBV29-1 and TRBJ2-2; D may be TRBD1 (5 bases). CDR3 length: 14 amino acids. Looked up from germline, CDR1 is SQVTM and CDR2 is ANQGSEA. V dropped 5 bases and J dropped 0 bases, with 10 bases sitting between them.